This TCR beta chain was profiled in a study of blood T cell repertoires in COVID-19 (TCRdb year 2020). Background for the entire study: The collaborator samples originated in the United States, Italy and Spain and spanned the acute and convalescent phases of COVID-19. The material from the prospective study consisted of cDNA or gDNA derived from T cells, B-cell-depleted T cells, or PBMCs. Subjects who had been exposed to COVID-19, were actively infected with it, or had recovered from it provided the deeply sampled blood TCRbeta repertoires that made up the dataset. The repertoires were released in a freely available public database intended as a resource for research on the immune response to SARS-CoV-2. Samples were obtained from the ongoing ImmuneRACE study (first 160 participants) and from about 1,300 subjects provided by 6 global collaborators. The sample metadata nearly always contained a de-identified subject ID, COVID-19 status, age in years and sex. HLA class I and class II types, where available, came from metadata supplied by the sample provider rather than from assay-based typing. Results the study describes overall, beyond this receptor: The quantity of clinical and demographic metadata differed by source and by participant and was supplied without curation.

To note about this clone: It has no known antigen specificity. Per-base qualities were not stored, and no clone one base away is much larger.

TCRbeta CDR3 regions were amplified from genomic DNA by means of the immunoSEQ Assay, a bias-controlled multiplex PCR. Turning to the authors' computational methods: Within the assay, amplification of reference gene primers was used to estimate how many nucleated cells each sample contained. To quantify the absolute abundance of each unique TCRbeta CDR3 rearrangement, sequence reads were collapsed and filtered. Productive Simpson clonality was computed per sample as the square root of Simpson's diversity index over productive rearrangements. TCRdb carries this immuneACCESS record with in-frame sequences only. Its versions omit some clonotypes, under half of them owing to an unresolved V gene in the studies checked, with the rest unexplained. V and J calls and clone size follow that table, whereas D and trimming were derived from the DNA. This sample lists around 110,000 clones; approximately 88% were detected once. The ten largest clones represent approximately 0.75% of the sample.

Collaborating institutions collected whole blood in K2EDTA tubes following their own protocols. Collaborator samples were shipped for TCRbeta analysis as frozen whole blood, isolated PBMCs, or DNA extracted from either sample type. The CDR3 measures 12 amino acids from cysteine to phenylalanine. Only CDR3 DNA remains: 36 bases, in frame from the first base. Trimmed from V: 11 bases; trimmed from J: 9 bases; junction bases lacking a gene match: 12. The germline V gene sets CDR1 to ENHRY and CDR2 to SYGVKD. The V and J genes are TRBV10-3 and TRBJ1-2, with 7 bases matching TRBD1. The TCR was taken from an older woman with acute or convalescent COVID-19. Sequenced material: peripheral blood. The encoded CDR3 is CAVSGDSTRYTF. The DNA sequence is TGTGCCGTCTCAGGGGACAGTACGCGCTACACCTTC.